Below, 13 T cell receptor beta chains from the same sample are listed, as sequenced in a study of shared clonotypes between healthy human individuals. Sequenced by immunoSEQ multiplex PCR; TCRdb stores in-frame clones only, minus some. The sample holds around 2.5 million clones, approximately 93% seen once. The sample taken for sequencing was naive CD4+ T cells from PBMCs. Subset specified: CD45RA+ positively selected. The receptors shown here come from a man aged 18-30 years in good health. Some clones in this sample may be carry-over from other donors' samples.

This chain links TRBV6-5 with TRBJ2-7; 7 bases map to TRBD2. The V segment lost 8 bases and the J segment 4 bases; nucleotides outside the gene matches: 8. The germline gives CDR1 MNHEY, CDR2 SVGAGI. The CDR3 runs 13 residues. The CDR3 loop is CASARRERYEQYF. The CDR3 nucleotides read TGTGCCAGCGCCAGGCGGGAGAGATACGAGCAGTACTTC.

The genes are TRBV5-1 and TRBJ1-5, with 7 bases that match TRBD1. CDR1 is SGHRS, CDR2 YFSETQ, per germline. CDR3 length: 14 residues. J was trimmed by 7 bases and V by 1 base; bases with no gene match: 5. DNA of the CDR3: TGCGCCAGCAGCTTGTTGCAGGGGGGGCAGCCCCAGCATTTT. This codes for CASSLLQGGQPQHF.

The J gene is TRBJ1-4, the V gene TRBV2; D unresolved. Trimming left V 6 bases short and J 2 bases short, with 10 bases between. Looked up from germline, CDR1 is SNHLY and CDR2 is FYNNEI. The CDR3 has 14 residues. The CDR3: CASRRVATNEKLFF. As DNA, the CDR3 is TGTGCCAGCAGGAGGGTAGCGACTAATGAAAAACTGTTTTTT.

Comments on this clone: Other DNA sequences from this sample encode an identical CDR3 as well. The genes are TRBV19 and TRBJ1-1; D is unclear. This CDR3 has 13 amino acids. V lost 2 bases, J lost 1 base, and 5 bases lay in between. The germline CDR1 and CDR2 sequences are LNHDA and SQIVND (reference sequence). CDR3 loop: CASSIRQNTEAFF. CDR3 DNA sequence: TGTGCCAGTAGTATACGCCAGAACACTGAAGCTTTCTTT.

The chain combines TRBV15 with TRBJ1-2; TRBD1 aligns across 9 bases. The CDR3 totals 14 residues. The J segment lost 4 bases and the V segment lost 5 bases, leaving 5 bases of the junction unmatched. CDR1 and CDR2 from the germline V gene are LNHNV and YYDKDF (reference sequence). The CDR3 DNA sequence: TGTGCCACCAGCCTCGGGACAGGGATCTATGGCTACACCTTC. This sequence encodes CATSLGTGIYGYTF. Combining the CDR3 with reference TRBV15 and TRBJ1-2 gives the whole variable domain DAMVIQNPRYQVTQFGKPVTLSCSQTLNHNVMYWYQQKSSQAPKLLFHYYDKDFNNEADTPDNFQSRRPNTSFCFLDIRSPGLGDTAMYLCATSLGTGIYGYTFGSGTRLTVV.

CDR3 amino acids: CASSRGRGTDTQYF. CDR3 nucleotides: TGTGCCAGCAGCCGCGGGAGAGGCACAGATACGCAGTATTTT. The chain has TRBV7-2 and TRBJ2-3, with TRBD2 identical over 7 bases. This CDR3 has 14 residues. V shed 5 bases, J shed 1 base, and the junction held 3 bases outside the gene matches. Germline CDR1 reads SGHTA; CDR2 reads FQGNSA.

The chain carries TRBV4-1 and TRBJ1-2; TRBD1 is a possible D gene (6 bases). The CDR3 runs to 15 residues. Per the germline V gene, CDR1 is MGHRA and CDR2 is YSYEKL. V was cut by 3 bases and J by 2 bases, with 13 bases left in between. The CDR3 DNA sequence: TGCGCCAGCAGCCAGGGGGGGGCGCCCAACTATGGCTACACCTTC. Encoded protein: CASSQGGAPNYGYTF.

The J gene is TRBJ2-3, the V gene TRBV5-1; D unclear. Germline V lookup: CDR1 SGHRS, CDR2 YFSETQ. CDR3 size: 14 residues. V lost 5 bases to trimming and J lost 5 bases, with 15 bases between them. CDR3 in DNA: TGCGCCAGCAGTACAGTTACCGTGGGAGATACGCAGTATTTT. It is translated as CASSTVTVGDTQYF.

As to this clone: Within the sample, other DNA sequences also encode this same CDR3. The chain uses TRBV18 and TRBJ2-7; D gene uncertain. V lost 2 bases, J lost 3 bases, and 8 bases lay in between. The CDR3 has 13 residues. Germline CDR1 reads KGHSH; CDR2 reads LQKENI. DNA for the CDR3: TGTGCCAGCTCACCAGGGCTGGGCTACGAGCAGTACTTC. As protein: CASSPGLGYEQYF.

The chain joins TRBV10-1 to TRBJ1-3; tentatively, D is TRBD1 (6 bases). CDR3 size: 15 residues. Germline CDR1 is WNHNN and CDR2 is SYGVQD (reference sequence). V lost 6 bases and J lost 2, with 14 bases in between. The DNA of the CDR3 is TGCGCCAGCAGCCCAAGGGGGGCGCCTGGAAACACCATATATTTT. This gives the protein CASSPRGAPGNTIYF.

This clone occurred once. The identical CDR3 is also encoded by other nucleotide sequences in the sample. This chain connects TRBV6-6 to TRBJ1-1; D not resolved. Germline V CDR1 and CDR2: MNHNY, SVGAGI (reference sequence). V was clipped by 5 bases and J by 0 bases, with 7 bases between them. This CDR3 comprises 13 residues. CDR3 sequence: CASSPPLNTEAFF. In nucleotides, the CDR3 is TGTGCCAGCAGTCCCCCCCTGAACACTGAAGCTTTCTTT.

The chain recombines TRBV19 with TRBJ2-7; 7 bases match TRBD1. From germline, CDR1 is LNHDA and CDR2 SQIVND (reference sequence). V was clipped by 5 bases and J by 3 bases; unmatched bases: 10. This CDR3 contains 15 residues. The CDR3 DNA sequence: TGTGCCAGTAGTGCTCCCGGGACAGCGCACTACGAGCAGTACTTC. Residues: CASSAPGTAHYEQYF.

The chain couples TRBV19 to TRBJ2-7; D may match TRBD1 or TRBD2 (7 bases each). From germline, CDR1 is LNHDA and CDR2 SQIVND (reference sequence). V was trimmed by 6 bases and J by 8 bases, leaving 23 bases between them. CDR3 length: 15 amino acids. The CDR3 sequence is CASSSISQGEGKQYF. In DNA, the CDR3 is TGTGCCAGTAGCTCGATATCGCAGGGGGAGGGGAAGCAGTACTTC.